Shown below are 3 T cell receptor beta chains from a single sample sequenced in a study of blood T cells in healthy people across ages (dated by TCRdb to 2014 to 2015). Library prep was done by 5' RACE. The second PCR ran for about 6 to 11 cycles and used a J-beta primer mix along with a sample-barcoded 5' primer. TCRdb trimmed public reads at Q25 via fastp, called clones via MiXCR and kept in-frame beta chains. CDR3 protein sequences are deduplicated, and each keeps its most common genes and DNA. The sample table records around 1,900,000 distinct CDR3 sequences; about 39% of these occur just once. The ten largest clones capture 23% of the sample. Sequences were obtained from blood. The receptors here all came from a human donor in good health.

To note about this clonotype: Germline and junction disagree at one end, which may indicate a read error. The V call is TRBV7-6, the J call TRBJ2-1; D is unresolved. This CDR3 contains 11 residues. The V gene's germline CDR1 is SGHVS and CDR2 FNYEAQ. CDR3 sequence (DNA): TGTGCCGGCAGCAAAATGGATGAGCAGTTCTTC. This sequence encodes CAGSKMDEQFF.

The rearrangement links TRBV7-2 to TRBJ2-1; D possibly matches TRBD1 or TRBD2 (5 bases each). V was pared by 5 bases and J by 10 bases, with 15 bases between. Germline lookup yields CDR1 SGHTA and CDR2 FQGNSA. This CDR3 spans 13 amino acids. CDR3 coding DNA: TGTGCCAGCAGCGCAAACCGGGACGTGGAGCAGTTCTTC. Protein sequence: CASSANRDVEQFF.

The chain is built from TRBV10-3 and TRBJ2-3, with D perhaps assigned TRBD1 or TRBD2 (5 bases each). The CDR3 is 16 residues long. In germline, CDR1 is ENHRY, CDR2 SYGVKD. The ends were cut back, 3 bases at V and 0 bases at J, with 13 bases in the middle. CDR3 nucleotide sequence: TGTGCCATCAGTGAAGGGGAGCCGTCTAGCACAGATACGCAGTATTTT. This sequence encodes CAISEGEPSSTDTQYF.